Listed below are T cell receptor beta chains from one sample, sequenced in a study of T cells after yellow fever vaccination. TCRdb passed the 5' RACE reads through MiXCR, listing each CDR3 protein once. Here the sample spans about 74,000 distinct CDR3 sequences, roughly 6.9% being singletons. The sample in question was CD8+ T cells sorted from PBMCs, obtained around 5 days after the first yellow fever vaccination. The receptors stem from a man in his late teens or twenties who received the YFV17D yellow fever vaccine. Each CDR3 is given with its conserved first and last residue. D genes are given only for firm matches. Only some rows state a clone size, as once, few, many or a class for expanded clones.

CDR3 protein | CDR3 DNA | J gene | V gene | clone size | D gene | CDR3 length
CASETSRGTFYGYTF | TGTGCCAGCGAGACTTCCAGGGGTACCTTCTATGGCTACACCTTC | TRBJ1-2 | TRBV7-6 | many | - | 15
CASSASQETQYF | TGTGCCAGCAGCGCCTCCCAAGAGACCCAGTACTTC | TRBJ2-5 | TRBV9 | few | - | 12
CASSHQRGTVGDTQYF | TGTGCCAGCAGCCATCAACGGGGGACGGTTGGAGATACGCAGTATTTT | TRBJ2-3 | TRBV14 | many | - | 16
CATSDLPREGTDTQYF | TGTGCCACCAGTGATTTGCCCAGGGAGGGCACAGATACGCAGTATTTT | TRBJ2-3 | TRBV24-1 | many | - | 16
CASSLTSGEQFF | TGTGCCAGCAGTCTTACTAGCGGTGAGCAGTTCTTC | TRBJ2-1 | TRBV7-9 | many | TRBD2 | 12
CASSFKGSGLFNEKLFF | TGTGCCAGCAGTTTTAAGGGATCGGGACTGTTTAATGAAAAACTGTTTTTT | TRBJ1-4 | TRBV12-3/TRBV12-4 | few | - | 17
CASSLGTRNTEAFF | TGCGCCAGCAGCTTGGGGACAAGAAACACTGAAGCTTTCTTT | TRBJ1-1 | TRBV5-1 | many | - | 14
CASSQTGQPSTDTQYF | TGTGCCAGCAGCCAGACCGGCCAGCCTAGCACAGATACGCAGTATTTT | TRBJ2-3 | TRBV14 | many | - | 16
CASSFEIFYEQYF | TGTGCCAGCAGTTTTGAGATCTTTTACGAGCAGTACTTC | TRBJ2-7 | TRBV6-2/TRBV6-3 | - | - | 13
CASSPMGQNYGYTF | TGTGCCAGCAGCCCCATGGGACAGAACTATGGCTACACCTTC | TRBJ1-2 | TRBV11-2 | few | TRBD1 | 14
CASSSDRVAWETQYF | TGTGCCAGCAGCTCCGACAGGGTCGCCTGGGAGACCCAGTACTTC | TRBJ2-5 | TRBV5-6 | few | TRBD1 | 15
CASSQDQGTPFKNIQYF | TGCGCCAGCAGCCAAGATCAGGGGACTCCGTTTAAAAACATTCAGTACTTC | TRBJ2-4 | TRBV4-3 | many | - | 17
CASSYDSGGSRGELFF | TGTGCCAGCAGCTACGATAGCGGGGGAAGCCGCGGGGAGCTGTTTTTT | TRBJ2-2 | TRBV28 | few | TRBD2 | 16
CASSGTGDAGELFF | TGTGCCAGCTCCGGGACAGGGGACGCCGGGGAGCTGTTTTTT | TRBJ2-2 | TRBV25-1 | many | TRBD1 | 14
CASSVFTGGTEAFF | TGCGCCAGCAGCGTCTTCACAGGGGGCACTGAAGCTTTCTTT | TRBJ1-1 | TRBV5-1 | many | TRBD1 | 14
CASSLSGTGETYEQYF | TGTGCCAGCAGTTTATCGGGCACAGGGGAGACCTACGAGCAGTACTTC | TRBJ2-7 | TRBV27 | many | TRBD1 | 16
CACSLRGSEAFF | TGTGCCTGCAGCTTACGGGGATCTGAAGCTTTCTTT | TRBJ1-1 | TRBV7-9 | once | - | 12
CARSLGYQPQHF | TGTGCCAGAAGCTTGGGGTATCAGCCCCAGCATTTT | TRBJ1-5 | TRBV5-3 | once | - | 12
CASSQVGGRHPQHF | TGCGCCAGCAGCCAAGTGGGCGGAAGGCACCCCCAGCATTTT | TRBJ1-5 | TRBV4-1 | - | - | 14
CASSLEGTGYHQPQHF | TGTGCCAGCAGCTTAGAGGGGACAGGGTATCATCAGCCCCAGCATTTT | TRBJ1-5 | TRBV7-8 | many | TRBD1 | 16
CASSQAIRYEQYF | TGCGCCAGCAGCCAGGCCATCCGCTACGAGCAGTACTTC | TRBJ2-7 | TRBV4-1 | few | - | 13
CASMWGNNEQFF | TGTGCCAGCATGTGGGGAAACAATGAGCAGTTCTTC | TRBJ2-1 | TRBV28 | few | - | 12
CASSPRGLVNEQFF | TGTGCCAGCAGCCCAAGGGGACTAGTCAATGAGCAGTTCTTC | TRBJ2-1 | TRBV9 | few | TRBD2 | 14
CASSLPAPPTDTQYF | TGTGCCAGCAGCTTACCAGCTCCACCCACAGATACGCAGTATTTT | TRBJ2-3 | TRBV7-9 | - | - | 15
CASHSGDTQYF | TGTGCCAGCCACTCCGGGGATACGCAGTATTTT | TRBJ2-3 | TRBV6-6 | many | - | 11
CASSPDGSVYNEQFF | TGTGCCAGCAGCCCCGACGGCTCGGTTTACAATGAGCAGTTCTTC | TRBJ2-1 | TRBV7-7 | many | - | 15